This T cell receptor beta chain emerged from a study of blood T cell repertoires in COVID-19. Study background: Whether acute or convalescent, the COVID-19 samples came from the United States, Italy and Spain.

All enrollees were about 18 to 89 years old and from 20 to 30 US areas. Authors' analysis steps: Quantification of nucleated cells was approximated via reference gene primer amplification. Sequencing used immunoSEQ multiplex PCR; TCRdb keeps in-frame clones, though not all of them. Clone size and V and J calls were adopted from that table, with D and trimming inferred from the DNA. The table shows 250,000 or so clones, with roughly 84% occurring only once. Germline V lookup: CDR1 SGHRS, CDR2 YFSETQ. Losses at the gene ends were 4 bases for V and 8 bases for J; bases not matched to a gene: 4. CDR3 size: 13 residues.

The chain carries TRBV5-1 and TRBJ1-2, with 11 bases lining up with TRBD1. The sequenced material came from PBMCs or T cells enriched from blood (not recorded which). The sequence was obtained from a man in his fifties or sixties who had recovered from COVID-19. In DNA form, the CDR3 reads TGCGCCAGCAGCGGACAGGGGGCGCGGGGCTACACCTTC. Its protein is CASSGQGARGYTF. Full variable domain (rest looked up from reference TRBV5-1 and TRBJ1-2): KAGVTQTPRYLIKTRGQQVTLSCSPISGHRSVSWYQQTPGQGLQFLFEYFSETQRNKGNFPGRFSGRQFSNSRSEMNVSTLELGDSALYLCASSGQGARGYTFGSGTRLTVV.